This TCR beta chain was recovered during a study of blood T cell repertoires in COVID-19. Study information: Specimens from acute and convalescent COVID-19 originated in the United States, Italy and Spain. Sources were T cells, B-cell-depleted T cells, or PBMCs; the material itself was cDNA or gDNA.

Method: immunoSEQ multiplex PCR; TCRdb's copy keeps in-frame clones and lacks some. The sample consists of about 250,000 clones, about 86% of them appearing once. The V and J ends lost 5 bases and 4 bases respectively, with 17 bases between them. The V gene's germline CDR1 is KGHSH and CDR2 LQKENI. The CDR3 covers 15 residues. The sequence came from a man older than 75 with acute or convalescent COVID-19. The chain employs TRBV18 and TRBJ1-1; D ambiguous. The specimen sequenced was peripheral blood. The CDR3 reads CASSSGITSITEAFF. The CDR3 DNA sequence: TGTGCCAGCTCATCCGGGATCACCTCAATCACTGAAGCTTTCTTT. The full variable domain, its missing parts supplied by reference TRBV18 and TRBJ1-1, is NAGVMQNPRHLVRRRGQEARLRCSPMKGHSHVYWYRQLPEEGLKFMVYLQKENIIDESGMPKERFSAEFPKEGPSILRIQQVVRGDSAAYFCASSSGITSITEAFFGQGTRLTVV.